This TCR beta chain was identified during a study of blood T cell repertoires in COVID-19. About the research overall: Acute and convalescent COVID-19 samples came from the United States, Italy and Spain. Sample material is recorded as cDNA or gDNA derived from T cells, B-cell-depleted T cells, or PBMCs.

Looked up from germline, CDR1 is MNHEY and CDR2 is SVGEGT. The CDR3 has 16 residues. The ends were cut back, 4 bases at V and 3 bases at J, with 18 bases in the middle. How the authors handled the data: By means of reference gene primer amplification, nucleated cell counts were estimated. The table came from immunoSEQ multiplex PCR; TCRdb's copy has only in-frame clones and leaves some out. That table gives V, J and clone size, and the DNA gave D and trimming. The sample records more than 70,000 clones, 80% being singletons. The TCR sequence derives from a woman aged 70-85 years with acute or convalescent COVID-19. The sequencing sample was made of peripheral blood. The chain links TRBV6-2 or TRBV6-3 to TRBJ1-1; possibly TRBD1 for D (5 bases). The DNA of the CDR3 is TGTGCCAGCAGTTCAATGTTAACAGTAGGGGACACTGAAGCTTTCTTT. Protein: CASSSMLTVGDTEAFF.